This T cell receptor beta chain was documented in a study of T cells after yellow fever vaccination. Study results and caveats: Most primary-vaccination clones reappeared after the booster (approximately 95% CD4, 75% to 90% CD8).

This clonotype was picked up a small number of times. Its antigen remains unidentified. CDR1 is SGDLS and CDR2 is YYNGEE in the germline V gene. This CDR3 contains 13 residues. Deletions cut 4 bases from V and 6 bases from J, with 8 bases between. TCRdb used MiXCR to reprocess the 5' RACE reads, holding one entry per CDR3 protein. The table shows tens of thousands of distinct CDR3 sequences, with around 7.7% occurring only once. Sequenced material: CD8+ T cells sorted from PBMCs, taken on the day of the yellow fever booster vaccination. This receptor was taken from a young man who received the YFV17D yellow fever vaccine. The chain recombines TRBV9 with TRBJ1-6; D remains unclear. The CDR3, as DNA: TGTGCCAGCAGCCAAAAAGCTAATTCACCCCTCCACTTT. Its translation: CASSQKANSPLHF. Full variable domain (rest looked up from reference TRBV9 and TRBJ1-6): DSGVTQTPKHLITATGQRVTLRCSPRSGDLSVYWYQQSLDQGLQFLIQYYNGEERAKGNILERFSAQQFPDLHSELNLSSLELGDSALYFCASSQKANSPLHFGNGTRLTVT.